The clone carrying this T cell receptor beta chain was detected a few times. Antigen: not known. This sample was taken from a study of T cells after yellow fever vaccination. Notes on the study in general: Clones that expanded after primary vaccination mostly reappeared after the booster (96% CD4, roughly 90% CD8).

CDR3 length: 14 residues. V lost 5 bases, J lost 7 bases, and 9 bases stayed unmatched. Germline V gene data show CDR1 as MNHEY and CDR2 as SVGEGT. TCRdb fed the 5' RACE reads into MiXCR, producing one record per CDR3 protein. The sample holds roughly 170,000 distinct CDR3 sequences, approximately 6.2% seen once. The rearrangement joins TRBV6-2 or TRBV6-3 to TRBJ2-7; 9 nucleotides agree with TRBD1. The source was CD4+ T cells sorted from PBMCs, collected on the day of the first yellow fever vaccination. This receptor was obtained from a man aged 18-30 years who received the YFV17D yellow fever vaccine. DNA for the CDR3: TGTGCCAGCAGTCCGGGACAGGGTACGCGTGAGCAGTACTTC. It encodes CASSPGQGTREQYF.